Shown below are 13 T cell receptor beta chains from a single sample sequenced in a study of T cell responses to AZD1222 COVID-19 vaccine. Sequencing used immunoSEQ multiplex PCR; TCRdb keeps in-frame clones, though not all of them. This table holds under 200,000 clones, more than 75% found once. The specimen was peripheral blood, collected 28 days after the second AZD1222 dose. These receptors all come from an adult who received the AZD1222 COVID-19 vaccine.

A few counts support this clone. This chain connects TRBV6-5 to TRBJ2-7; TRBD2 aligns across 8 bases. The CDR3 runs to 14 residues. After removal of 5 bases from V and 4 bases from J, the junction contained 7 bases not matched to a gene. CDR1 is MNHEY, CDR2 SVGAGI, per germline. In nucleotides, the CDR3 is TGTGCCAGCAGTCCCTTGAGCGGGAGTTACGAGCAGTACTTC. The encoded protein is CASSPLSGSYEQYF.

The chain is built from TRBV9 and TRBJ2-1; TRBD1 matches 10 bases. Germline-derived CDR1 and CDR2 are SGDLS and YYNGEE. V shed 0 bases, J shed 8 bases, and the junction held 5 bases outside the gene matches. CDR3 length: 15 residues. For the CDR3, the DNA is TGTGCCAGCAGCGTAGGACAGGGGGCAGGCGATGAGCAGTTCTTC. It encodes CASSVGQGAGDEQFF.

This clone has just a few counts. The J gene is TRBJ1-2, the V gene TRBV4-2, with no clear D. The V and J ends lost 2 bases and 4 bases respectively, with 11 bases between them. This CDR3 has 14 amino acids. Germline V gene sequence: CDR1 LGHNA, CDR2 YNFKEQ. CDR3 amino acids: CASSQIGSGYGYTF. CDR3 in DNA: TGTGCCAGCAGCCAAATCGGTAGCGGCTATGGCTACACCTTC.

V gene TRBV13 combines with J gene TRBJ2-3; 13 bases are a match to TRBD2. CDR1 is PRHDT, CDR2 FYEKMQ, per germline (reference sequence). V trimming: 5 bases; J trimming: 6 bases; junction bases outside the gene matches: 8. The CDR3 loop spans 16 amino acids. DNA of the CDR3: TGTGCCAGCAGCAGGACTAGCGGGAGAGTACATGATACGCAGTATTTT. This translates into CASSRTSGRVHDTQYF.

The CDR3 is CASSIDAGGIRNEKLFF. The CDR3 nucleotides read TGTGCCAGTAGTATAGATGCCGGCGGGATCCGAAATGAAAAACTGTTTTTT. V usage is TRBV19 and J usage is TRBJ1-4; D unresolved. The germline CDR1 and CDR2 sequences are LNHDA and SQIVND (reference sequence). The CDR3 consists of 17 residues. V lost 0 bases, J lost 5 bases, and 16 bases lay in between.

J is TRBJ2-3 and V is TRBV10-3, with 9 bases lining up with TRBD1. The trim removed 4 bases at V and 2 bases at J, leaving 10 bases unmatched. CDR3 length: 17 amino acids. Germline CDR1 ENHRY, CDR2 SYGVKD. CDR3 sequence (DNA): TGTGCCATCAGTGGCAGCGGACGGGACAGGGCCACAGATACGCAGTATTTT. Translating gives CAISGSGRDRATDTQYF.

The chain uses TRBV5-4 and TRBJ2-3; D may be TRBD2 (5 bases). The CDR3 is 15 amino acids. Germline-derived CDR1 and CDR2 are SGHNT and YYREEE (reference sequence). The V end lost 4 bases, the J end lost 6 bases, and 18 bases lay between the germline ends. Here the CDR3 DNA reads TGTGCCAGCAGCGGAGGCCCCGATCTCGCGGATACGCAGTATTTT. As protein: CASSGGPDLADTQYF.

The V gene is TRBV3-1 (or the pseudogene TRBV3-2), the J gene TRBJ2-1; 9 nucleotides match TRBD1. Germline V lookup: CDR1 LGHDT, CDR2 YNNKEL (reference sequence). This CDR3 is 19 amino acids long. With 0 bases clipped from V and 7 bases from J, the junction kept 16 bases outside the gene matches. CDR3 protein: CASSQEQNSRTGVRNEQFF. The CDR3, as DNA: TGTGCCAGCAGCCAAGAACAGAACTCCCGGACAGGGGTAAGGAATGAGCAGTTCTTC.

The chain recombines TRBV27 with TRBJ2-4, with no clear D. The CDR3 runs to 11 residues. Germline V lookup: CDR1 MNHEY, CDR2 SMNVEV (reference sequence). Trimming removed 1 base from V and 9 bases from J, with 4 bases in between. Here the CDR3 reads CASSLYGIQYF. CDR3 nucleotide sequence: TGTGCCAGCAGTTTATACGGCATTCAGTACTTC.

V usage is TRBV19 and J usage is TRBJ2-7; 8 bases fit TRBD1. CDR1 is LNHDA, CDR2 SQIVND, per germline (reference sequence). The CDR3 is 15 amino acids. V lost 5 bases, J lost 2 bases, and 8 bases stayed unmatched. This chain's CDR3 is CASSAGTGGTYEQYF. In DNA form, the CDR3 reads TGTGCCAGTAGTGCGGGGACAGGCGGAACCTACGAGCAGTACTTC. The full variable domain, rest sourced from reference TRBV19 and TRBJ2-7, is DGGITQSPKYLFRKEGQNVTLSCEQNLNHDAMYWYRQDPGQGLRLIYYSQIVNDFQKGDIAEGYSVSREKKESFPLTVTSAQKNPTAFYLCASSAGTGGTYEQYFGPGTRLTVT.

The chain has TRBV7-2 and TRBJ2-7, with 8 bases aligning to TRBD2. The J segment lost 0 bases and the V segment lost 6 bases, leaving 7 bases of the junction unmatched. Germline V gene lookup returns CDR1 SGHTA and CDR2 FQGNSA. This CDR3 is 15 amino acids long. The CDR3 loop reads CASRGLAGSSYEQYF. The DNA for the CDR3 is TGTGCCAGCAGGGGCCTAGCGGGCAGCTCCTACGAGCAGTACTTC.

The chain has TRBV28 and TRBJ2-3, with unresolved D. Trimming took off 7 bases at V and 4 bases at J, with 21 bases between the two ends. The CDR3 extends over 16 amino acids. Germline CDR1 MDHEN, CDR2 SYDVKM. The CDR3 protein is CASTPPTGRSADTQYF. As DNA, the CDR3 is TGTGCCAGCACCCCGCCCACCGGACGAAGCGCAGATACGCAGTATTTT.

In DNA form, the CDR3 reads TGTGCCAGCAGCCCAGAGGCGGCAGCCTCTAGAGGTGGCTACACCTTC. Translating gives CASSPEAAASRGGYTF. This sequence joins TRBV7-2 and TRBJ1-2; D unclear. CDR1 is SGHTA and CDR2 is FQGNSA in the germline V gene. Deletions cut 5 bases from V and 7 bases from J, with 23 bases between. This CDR3 has 16 amino acids.